A single sample is the source of the 5 T cell receptor beta chains below, sequenced in a study of beta chain features in type 1 diabetes. Study-wide points: Moderately but significantly shorter TCRB CDR3s were found in Type 1 diabetes patients in all four CD4+ subsets.

Their antigens are not known. Expressed TCRB transcripts were sequenced because the isolated RNA had all been reverse transcribed beforehand. Using immunoSEQ multiplex PCR, the repertoire was profiled, and TCRdb retains in-frame clones only, with some absent. The data hold 50,000 to 55,000 clones, with about 60% observed a single time. Material: stem cell memory CD4+ T cells from blood. These receptors were taken from a woman in her twenties or thirties with type 1 diabetes.

The rearrangement joins TRBV14 to TRBJ1-1; no definite D call. Trimming took 0 bases from V and 4 from J, leaving 6 bases between them. Germline V gene lookup returns CDR1 SGHDN and CDR2 FVKESK. The CDR3 length is 13 residues. This chain's CDR3 is CASSQDRRTEAFF. The CDR3 DNA reads as TGTGCCAGCAGCCAAGATCGTCGCACTGAAGCTTTCTTT.

This chain connects TRBV2 to TRBJ2-1; D uncertain. With 7 bases removed from V and 10 bases from J, the gap between germline ends came to 14 bases. Germline V gene sequence: CDR1 SNHLY, CDR2 FYNNEI. The length of the CDR3 is 12 residues. This CDR3 reads CASTARPDEQFF. The CDR3 coding sequence is TGTGCCAGCACCGCTAGACCAGACGAGCAGTTCTTC.

This clone showed up just a few times. The chain couples TRBV2 to TRBJ1-1; D is unclear. Germline V gene sequence: CDR1 SNHLY, CDR2 FYNNEI. V shed 4 bases and J shed 4 bases, with 7 bases lying between them. This CDR3 has 12 amino acids. CDR3 loop: CASSGLGTEAFF. The CDR3 DNA is TGTGCCAGCAGTGGGCTAGGCACTGAAGCTTTCTTT.

This clone was observed a few times. The V call is TRBV7-2, the J call TRBJ2-7; TRBD2 is a possible D gene (6 bases). The CDR3 is 13 residues long. V lost 1 base and J 6 bases, leaving 10 bases between the germline ends. Germline V CDR1 and CDR2: SGHTA, FQGNSA. DNA of the CDR3: TGTGCCAGCAGCTTAGGCACTAGCTCCGAGCAGTACTTC. Protein product: CASSLGTSSEQYF.

This chain links TRBV7-8 with TRBJ1-5, with 9 bases identical to TRBD1. Germline loops: CDR1 SGHVS, CDR2 FQNEAQ. CDR3 length: 18 amino acids. The J segment lost 3 bases and the V segment lost 5 bases, leaving 14 bases of the junction unmatched. CDR3 sequence: CASSQGQGSVYVNQPQHF. DNA of the CDR3: TGTGCCAGCAGCCAAGGACAGGGGTCGGTTTACGTCAATCAGCCCCAGCATTTT.